This T cell receptor beta chain comes out of a study of shared clonotypes between healthy human individuals. Overall study findings and caveats: Owing to a small donor count, the genetic and exposure-history diversity represented was limited. An anticipated effect of sequencing depth on clonotype sharing among donors was recognized.

Selected positively for CCR7 and CD45RO-negative, naive CD8 cells excluded terminally differentiated effector memory CD45RA+ cells. Note on this clone: Antigen specificity is unknown.

In replicate PCRs of sorted subsets, about 190 ng DNA, about 29,000 T cell genomes, was used. Only in-frame clones appear in the TCRdb table, and some are missing; sequencing was by immunoSEQ multiplex PCR. This sample has more than 2 million clones, with roughly 94% found just once. CDR1 is SEHNR, CDR2 FQNEAQ, per germline (reference sequence). The CDR3 totals 12 residues. V lost 5 bases to trimming and J lost 5 bases, with 9 bases between them. Sequenced sample: naive CD8+ T cells sorted from blood. This TCR came from a man between 18 and 35 years old in good health. The chain is built from TRBV7-9 and TRBJ1-2; D not certain. This CDR3 reads CASSDDGYGYTF. The CDR3 DNA follows: TGTGCCAGCAGCGACGACGGTTATGGCTACACCTTC.